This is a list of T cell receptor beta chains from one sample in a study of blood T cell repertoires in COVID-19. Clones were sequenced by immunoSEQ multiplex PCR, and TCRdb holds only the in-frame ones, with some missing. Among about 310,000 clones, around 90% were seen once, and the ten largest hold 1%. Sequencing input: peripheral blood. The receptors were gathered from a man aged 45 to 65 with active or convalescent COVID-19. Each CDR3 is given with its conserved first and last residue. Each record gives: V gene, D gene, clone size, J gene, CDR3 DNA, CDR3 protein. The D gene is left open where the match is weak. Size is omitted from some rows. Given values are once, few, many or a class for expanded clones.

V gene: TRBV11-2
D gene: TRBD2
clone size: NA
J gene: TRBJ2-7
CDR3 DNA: TGTGCCAGCAGCTTAGATAGCGGGTTCTACGAGCAGTACTTC
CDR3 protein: CASSLDSGFYEQYF

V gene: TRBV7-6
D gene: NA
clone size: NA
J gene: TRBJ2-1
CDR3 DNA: TGTGCCAGCAGCCCGGGATGGGGCTCCTACAATGAGCAGTTCTTC
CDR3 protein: CASSPGWGSYNEQFF

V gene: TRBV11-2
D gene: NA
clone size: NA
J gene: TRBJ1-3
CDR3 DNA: TGTGCCAGCAGCTCCCCTCGGGGTCCCTCTGGAAACACCATATATTTT
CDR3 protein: CASSSPRGPSGNTIYF

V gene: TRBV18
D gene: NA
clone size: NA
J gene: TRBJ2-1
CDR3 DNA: TGTGCCAGCTCGCCCTTAACCCAGGTGAATGAGCAGTTCTTC
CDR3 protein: CASSPLTQVNEQFF

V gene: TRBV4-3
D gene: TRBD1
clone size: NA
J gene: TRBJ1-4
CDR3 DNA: TGCGCCAGCAGCCAATTTACAGGGGGCTCTAATGAAAAACTGTTTTTT
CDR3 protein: CASSQFTGGSNEKLFF

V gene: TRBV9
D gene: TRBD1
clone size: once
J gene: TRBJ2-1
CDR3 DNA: TGTGCCAGCAGCGGTTCGGACAGGGCAACTGAGCAGTTCTTC
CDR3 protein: CASSGSDRATEQFF

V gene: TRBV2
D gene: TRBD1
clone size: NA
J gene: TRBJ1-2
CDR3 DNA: TGTGCCAGCACCCCCGAGCCGGGACAGGGATATGGCTACACCTTC
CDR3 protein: CASTPEPGQGYGYTF

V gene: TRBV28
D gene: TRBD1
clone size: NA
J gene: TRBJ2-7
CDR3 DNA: TGTGCCAGCAGTCCGCGGGACAGGGACCTTTACGAGCAGTACTTC
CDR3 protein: CASSPRDRDLYEQYF

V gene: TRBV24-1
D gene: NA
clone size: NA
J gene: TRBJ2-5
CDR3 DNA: TGTGCCACCAGTGATCCGACAGGGGAGGGGGAGACCCAGTACTTC
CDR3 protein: CATSDPTGEGETQYF

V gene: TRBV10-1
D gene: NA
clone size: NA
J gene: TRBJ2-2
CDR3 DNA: TGCGCCAGCAGTGAGTCACCGGCGAACACCGGGGAGCTGTTTTTT
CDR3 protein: CASSESPANTGELFF

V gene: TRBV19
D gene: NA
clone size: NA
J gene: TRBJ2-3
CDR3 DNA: TGTGCCAGTAGTACGGCCCCTAGTAGCACAGATACGCAGTATTTT
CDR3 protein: CASSTAPSSTDTQYF

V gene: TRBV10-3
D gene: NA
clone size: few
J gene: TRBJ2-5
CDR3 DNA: TGTGCCACGAACAGTCGGGGGGCCCGAGAGACCCAGTACTTC
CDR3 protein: CATNSRGARETQYF